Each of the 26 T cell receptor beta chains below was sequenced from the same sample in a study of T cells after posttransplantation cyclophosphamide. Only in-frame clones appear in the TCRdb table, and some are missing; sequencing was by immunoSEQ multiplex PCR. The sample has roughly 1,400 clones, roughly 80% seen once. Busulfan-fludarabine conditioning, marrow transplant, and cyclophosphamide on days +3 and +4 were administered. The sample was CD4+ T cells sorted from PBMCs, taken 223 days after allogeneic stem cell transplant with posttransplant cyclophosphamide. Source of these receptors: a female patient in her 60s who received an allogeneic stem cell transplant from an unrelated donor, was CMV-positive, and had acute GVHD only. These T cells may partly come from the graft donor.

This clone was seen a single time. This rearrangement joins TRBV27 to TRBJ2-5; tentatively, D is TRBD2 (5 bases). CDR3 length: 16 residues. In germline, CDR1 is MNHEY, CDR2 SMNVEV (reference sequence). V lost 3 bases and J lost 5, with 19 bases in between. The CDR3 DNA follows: TGTGCCAGCAGTTTTTTTCGAGGTGCGGTAGCGGAGACCCAGTACTTC. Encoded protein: CASSFFRGAVAETQYF.

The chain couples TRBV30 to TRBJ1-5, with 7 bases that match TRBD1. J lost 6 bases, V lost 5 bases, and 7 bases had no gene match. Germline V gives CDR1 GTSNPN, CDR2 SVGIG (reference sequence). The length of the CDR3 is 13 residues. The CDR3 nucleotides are TGTGCCTGGCAAGGACAGGATAGTCAGCCCCAGCATTTT. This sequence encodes CAWQGQDSQPQHF.

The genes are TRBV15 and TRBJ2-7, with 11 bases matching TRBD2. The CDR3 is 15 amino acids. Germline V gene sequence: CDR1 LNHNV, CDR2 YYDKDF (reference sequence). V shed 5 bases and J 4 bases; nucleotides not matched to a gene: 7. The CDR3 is CATSDPTSGGYEQYF. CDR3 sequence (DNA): TGTGCCACCAGCGACCCTACTAGCGGGGGATACGAGCAGTACTTC.

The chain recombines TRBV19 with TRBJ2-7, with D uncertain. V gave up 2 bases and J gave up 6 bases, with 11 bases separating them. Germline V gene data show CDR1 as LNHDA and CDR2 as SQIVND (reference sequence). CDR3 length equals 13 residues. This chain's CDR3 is CASSINFSFEQYF. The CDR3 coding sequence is TGTGCCAGTAGTATAAATTTCTCGTTCGAGCAGTACTTC.

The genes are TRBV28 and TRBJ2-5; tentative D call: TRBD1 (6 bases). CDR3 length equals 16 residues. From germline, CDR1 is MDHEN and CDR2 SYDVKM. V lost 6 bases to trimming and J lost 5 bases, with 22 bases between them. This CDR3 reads CASSPLGQLWEETQYF. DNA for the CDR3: TGTGCCAGCAGCCCGCTCGGACAGCTTTGGGAGGAGACCCAGTACTTC.

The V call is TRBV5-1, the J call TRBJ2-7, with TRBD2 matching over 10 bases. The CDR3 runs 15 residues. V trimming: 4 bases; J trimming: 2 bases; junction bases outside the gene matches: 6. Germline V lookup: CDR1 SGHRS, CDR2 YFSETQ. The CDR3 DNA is TGCGCCAGCAGCAGGACTAGCGGAGGGACCTACGAGCAGTACTTC. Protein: CASSRTSGGTYEQYF. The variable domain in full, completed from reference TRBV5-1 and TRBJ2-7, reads KAGVTQTPRYLIKTRGQQVTLSCSPISGHRSVSWYQQTPGQGLQFLFEYFSETQRNKGNFPGRFSGRQFSNSRSEMNVSTLELGDSALYLCASSRTSGGTYEQYFGPGTRLTVT.

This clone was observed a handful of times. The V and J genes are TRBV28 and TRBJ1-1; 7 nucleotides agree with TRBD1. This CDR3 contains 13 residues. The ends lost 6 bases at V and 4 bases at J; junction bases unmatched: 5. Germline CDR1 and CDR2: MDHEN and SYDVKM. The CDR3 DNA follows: TGTGCCAGCAGATCCCAGGGGGGCACTGAAGCTTTCTTT. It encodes CASRSQGGTEAFF. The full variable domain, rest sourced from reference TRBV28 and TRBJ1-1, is DVKVTQSSRYLVKRTGEKVFLECVQDMDHENMFWYRQDPGLGLRLIYFSYDVKMKEKGDIPEGYSVSREKKERFSLILESASTNQTSMYLCASRSQGGTEAFFGQGTRLTVV.

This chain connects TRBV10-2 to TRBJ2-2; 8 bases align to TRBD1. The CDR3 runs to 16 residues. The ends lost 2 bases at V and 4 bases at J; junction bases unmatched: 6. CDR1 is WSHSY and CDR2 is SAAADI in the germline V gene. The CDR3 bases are TGCGCCAGCAGTGAGACAGGGGGGTTCGCCACCGGGGAGCTGTTTTTT. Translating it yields CASSETGGFATGELFF.

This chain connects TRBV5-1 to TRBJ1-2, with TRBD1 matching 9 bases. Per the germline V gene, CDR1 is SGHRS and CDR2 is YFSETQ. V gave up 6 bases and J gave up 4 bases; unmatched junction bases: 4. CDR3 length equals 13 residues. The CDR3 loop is CASTGQGTYGYTF. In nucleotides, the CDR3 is TGCGCCAGCACGGGACAGGGAACCTATGGCTACACCTTC.

CDR3 residues: CASSLRGNQPQHF. In nucleotides, the CDR3 is TGTGCCAGCAGCTTAAGGGGGAATCAGCCCCAGCATTTT. The V call is TRBV7-2, the J call TRBJ1-5, with D perhaps TRBD1 (6 bases). The CDR3 totals 13 residues. Trimming pared 2 bases from V and 4 bases from J, leaving 6 bases between. Germline CDR1 SGHTA, CDR2 FQGNSA. Together with reference TRBV7-2 and TRBJ1-5, the CDR3 gives the full variable domain: GAGVSQSPSNKVTEKGKDVELRCDPISGHTALYWYRQSLGQGLEFLIYFQGNSAPDKSGLPSDRFSAERTGGSVSTLTIQRTQQEDSAVYLCASSLRGNQPQHFGDGTRLSIL.

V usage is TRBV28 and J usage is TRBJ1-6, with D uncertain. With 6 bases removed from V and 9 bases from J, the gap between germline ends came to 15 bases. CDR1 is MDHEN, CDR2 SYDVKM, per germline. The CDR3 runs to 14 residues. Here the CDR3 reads CASSPARVSSPLHF. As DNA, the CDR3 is TGTGCCAGCAGCCCTGCGCGGGTTTCTTCACCCCTCCACTTT.

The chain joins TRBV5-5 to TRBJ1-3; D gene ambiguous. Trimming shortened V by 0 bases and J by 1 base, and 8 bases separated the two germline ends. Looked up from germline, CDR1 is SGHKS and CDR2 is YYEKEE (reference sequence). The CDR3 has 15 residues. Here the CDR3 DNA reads TGTGCCAGCAGCTTGGTTGGGCCTTCTGGAAACACCATATATTTT. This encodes CASSLVGPSGNTIYF. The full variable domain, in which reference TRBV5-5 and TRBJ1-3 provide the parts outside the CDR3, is DAGVTQSPTHLIKTRGQQVTLRCSPISGHKSVSWYQQVLGQGPQFIFQYYEKEERGRGNFPDRFSARQFPNYSSELNVNALLLGDSALYLCASSLVGPSGNTIYFGEGSWLTVV.

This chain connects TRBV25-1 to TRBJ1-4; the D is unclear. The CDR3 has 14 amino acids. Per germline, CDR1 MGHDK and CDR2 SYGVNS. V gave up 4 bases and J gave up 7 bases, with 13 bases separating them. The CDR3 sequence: CASSGTRVGEKLFF. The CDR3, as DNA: TGTGCCAGCAGTGGTACTAGGGTTGGTGAAAAACTGTTTTTT.

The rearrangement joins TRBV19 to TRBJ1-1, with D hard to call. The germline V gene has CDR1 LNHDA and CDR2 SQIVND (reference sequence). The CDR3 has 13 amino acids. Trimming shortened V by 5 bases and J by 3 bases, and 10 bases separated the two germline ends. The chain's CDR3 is CASSAPGYTEAFF. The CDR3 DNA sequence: TGTGCCAGTAGTGCACCGGGGTACACTGAAGCTTTCTTT.

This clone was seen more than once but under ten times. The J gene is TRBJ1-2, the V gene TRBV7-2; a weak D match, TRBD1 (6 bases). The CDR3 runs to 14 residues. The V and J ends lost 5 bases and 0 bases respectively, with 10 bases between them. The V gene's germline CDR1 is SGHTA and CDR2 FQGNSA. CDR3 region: CASSGDRTNYGYTF. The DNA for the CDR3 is TGTGCCAGCAGCGGCGACAGGACTAACTATGGCTACACCTTC.

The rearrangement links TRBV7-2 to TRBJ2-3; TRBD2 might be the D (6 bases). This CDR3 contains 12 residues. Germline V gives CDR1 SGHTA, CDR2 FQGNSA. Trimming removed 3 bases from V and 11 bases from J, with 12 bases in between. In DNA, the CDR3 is TGTGCCAGCAGCTTTTTAGCGGCCTGGCAGTATTTT. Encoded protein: CASSFLAAWQYF.

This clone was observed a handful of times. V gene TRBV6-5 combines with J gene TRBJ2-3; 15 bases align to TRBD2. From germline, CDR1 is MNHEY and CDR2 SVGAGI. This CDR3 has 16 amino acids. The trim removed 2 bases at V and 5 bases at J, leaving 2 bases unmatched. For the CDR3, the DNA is TGTGCCAGCAGTTACGGGGGACTAGCGGGGGGAGATACGCAGTATTTT. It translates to CASSYGGLAGGDTQYF.

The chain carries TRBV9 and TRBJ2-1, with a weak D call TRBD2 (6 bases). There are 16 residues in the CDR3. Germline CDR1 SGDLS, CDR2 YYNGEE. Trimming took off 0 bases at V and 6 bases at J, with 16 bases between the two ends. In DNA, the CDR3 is TGTGCCAGCAGCGTAGTAGCTAGCGTCCTGGGCAATGAGCAGTTCTTC. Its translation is CASSVVASVLGNEQFF.

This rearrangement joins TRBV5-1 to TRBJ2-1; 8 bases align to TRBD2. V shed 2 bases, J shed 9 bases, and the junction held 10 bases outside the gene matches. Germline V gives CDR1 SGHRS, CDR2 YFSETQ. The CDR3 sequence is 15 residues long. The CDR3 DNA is TGCGCCAGCAGCTTTGGGAGCGGGAGTACGGGTGAGCAGTTCTTC. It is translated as CASSFGSGSTGEQFF. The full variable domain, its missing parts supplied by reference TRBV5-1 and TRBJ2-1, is KAGVTQTPRYLIKTRGQQVTLSCSPISGHRSVSWYQQTPGQGLQFLFEYFSETQRNKGNFPGRFSGRQFSNSRSEMNVSTLELGDSALYLCASSFGSGSTGEQFFGPGTRLTVL.

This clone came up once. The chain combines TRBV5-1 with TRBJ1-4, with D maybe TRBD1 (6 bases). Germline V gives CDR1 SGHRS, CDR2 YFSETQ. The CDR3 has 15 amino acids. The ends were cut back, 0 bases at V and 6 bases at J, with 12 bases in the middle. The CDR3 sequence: CASSLGGTGYEKLFF. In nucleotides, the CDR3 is TGCGCCAGCAGCTTGGGGGGAACAGGGTATGAAAAACTGTTTTTT. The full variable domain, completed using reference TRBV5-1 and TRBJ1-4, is KAGVTQTPRYLIKTRGQQVTLSCSPISGHRSVSWYQQTPGQGLQFLFEYFSETQRNKGNFPGRFSGRQFSNSRSEMNVSTLELGDSALYLCASSLGGTGYEKLFFGSGTQLSVL.

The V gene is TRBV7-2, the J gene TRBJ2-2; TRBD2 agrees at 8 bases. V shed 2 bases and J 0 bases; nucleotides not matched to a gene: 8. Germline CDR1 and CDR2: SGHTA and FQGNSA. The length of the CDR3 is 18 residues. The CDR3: CASSLRGGPFANTGELFF. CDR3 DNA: TGTGCCAGCAGCTTACGGGGGGGGCCATTCGCGAACACCGGGGAGCTGTTTTTT.

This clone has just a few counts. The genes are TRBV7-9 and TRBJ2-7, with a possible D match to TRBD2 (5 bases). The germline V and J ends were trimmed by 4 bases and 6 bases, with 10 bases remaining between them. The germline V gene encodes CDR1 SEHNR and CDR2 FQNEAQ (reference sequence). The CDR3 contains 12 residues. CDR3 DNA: TGTGCCAGCAGCTGGGGAGAGGCCGAGCAGTACTTC. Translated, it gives CASSWGEAEQYF. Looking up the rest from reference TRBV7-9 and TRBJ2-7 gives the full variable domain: DTGVSQNPRHKITKRGQNVTFRCDPISEHNRLYWYRQTLGQGPEFLTYFQNEAQLEKSRLLSDRFSAERPKGSFSTLEIQRTEQGDSAMYLCASSWGEAEQYFGPGTRLTVT.

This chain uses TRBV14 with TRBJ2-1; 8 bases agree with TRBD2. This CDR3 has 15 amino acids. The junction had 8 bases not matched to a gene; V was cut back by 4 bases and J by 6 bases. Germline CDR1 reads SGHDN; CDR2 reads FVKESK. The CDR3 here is CASSLKRGPGNEQFF. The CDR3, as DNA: TGTGCCAGCAGCCTCAAGCGGGGGCCTGGCAATGAGCAGTTCTTC. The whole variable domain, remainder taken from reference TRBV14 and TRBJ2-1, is EAGVTQFPSHSVIEKGQTVTLRCDPISGHDNLYWYRRVMGKEIKFLLHFVKESKQDESGMPNNRFLAERTGGTYSTLKVQPAELEDSGVYFCASSLKRGPGNEQFFGPGTRLTVL.

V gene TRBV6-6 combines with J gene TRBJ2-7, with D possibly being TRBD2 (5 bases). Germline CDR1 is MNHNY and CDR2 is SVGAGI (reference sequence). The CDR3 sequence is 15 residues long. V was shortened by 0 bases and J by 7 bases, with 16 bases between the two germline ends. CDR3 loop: CASSYSTTARVEQYF. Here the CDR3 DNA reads TGTGCCAGCAGTTACTCGACGACCGCGCGGGTGGAGCAGTACTTC.

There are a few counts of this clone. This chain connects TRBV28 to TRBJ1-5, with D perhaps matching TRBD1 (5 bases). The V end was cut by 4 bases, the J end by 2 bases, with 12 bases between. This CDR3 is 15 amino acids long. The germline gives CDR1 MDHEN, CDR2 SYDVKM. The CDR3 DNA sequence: TGTGCCAGCAGTTGGGGGGGGAGCGGCAATCAGCCCCAGCATTTT. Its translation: CASSWGGSGNQPQHF.

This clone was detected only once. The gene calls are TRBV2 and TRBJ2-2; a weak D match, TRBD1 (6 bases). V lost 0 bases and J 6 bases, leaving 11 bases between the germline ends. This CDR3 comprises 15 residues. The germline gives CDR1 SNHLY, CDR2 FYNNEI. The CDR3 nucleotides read TGTGCCAGCAGTGAAGCGAGGACAGTCGCCGGGGAGCTGTTTTTT. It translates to CASSEARTVAGELFF.